Given below is one TCR beta chain in context. Its antigen remains unidentified. V shed 0 bases and J 5 bases; nucleotides not matched to a gene: 5. The CDR3 runs 14 residues. Looked up from germline, CDR1 is GTSNPN and CDR2 is SVGIG (reference sequence). This entry comes from a study of cytomegalovirus exposure and HLA in healthy donors. The study's findings and limits: As a later analysis showed, a missense DCLRE1C variant was linked to trimming of TCR beta V- and J-genes. Rarity characterized most TCR sequences, yet some public TCRs appeared in many donors. Earlier results showed most TCR beta V segments being productive about 87% or about 30% of the time.

The PCR was carried out with 60 Vbeta primers and 13 Jbeta primers. The data were produced by immunoSEQ multiplex PCR, yet TCRdb's version contains in-frame clones alone and is incomplete. Here the sample spans roughly 110,000 clones, 71% being singletons. This sequence was found in a female donor in good health and CMV-seronegative. The chain joins TRBV30 to TRBJ2-5; TRBD2 agrees at 8 bases. Material for sequencing was PBMCs. CDR3 bases: TGTGCCTGGAGTGTCGGGGGGGAGTCGGAGACCCAGTACTTC. This encodes CAWSVGGESETQYF.